This TCR beta chain was recorded in a study of cytomegalovirus exposure and HLA in healthy donors. Whole-study results and caveats: Analyses of presence/absence relied on an assumption of roughly uniform sequencing depth across donors. Being indistinguishable, some V segments were excluded, TRBV6-2 and TRBV6-3 among them.

Donors likely had unrecorded immune exposures despite being nominally healthy when sampled. CDR1 is WSHSY and CDR2 is SAAADI in the germline V gene. The CDR3 runs to 13 residues. Trimming took off 7 bases at V and 6 bases at J, with 13 bases between the two ends. Remarks on this clone: Its antigen is unidentified.

Primers: 60 Vbeta forward and 13 Jbeta reverse. Clones were sequenced by immunoSEQ multiplex PCR, and TCRdb holds only the in-frame ones, with some missing. The profile shows 89,000 or so clones, 70% to 90% of them singletons. The sequence was collected from a woman younger than 35 in good health and CMV-seropositive. The chain is built from TRBV10-2 and TRBJ2-1, with D possibly TRBD2 on 6 matching bases. Specimen: PBMCs. For the CDR3, the DNA is TGCGCCAGCATGCTGTCCGGGGGCAATGAGCAGTTCTTC. Its protein is CASMLSGGNEQFF.